This TCR beta chain is from a study of blood T cell repertoires in COVID-19. This clone was seen only once. The germline CDR1 and CDR2 sequences are MDHEN and SYDVKM. The V and J ends lost 11 bases and 7 bases respectively, with 18 bases between them. This CDR3 is built from 13 residues. Some clones are missing from TCRdb's copy, which holds only in-frame ones; the method was immunoSEQ multiplex PCR. The sample records about 170,000 clones, around four fifths being singletons. This clonotype was sampled from a woman of 80 years or more with COVID-19, enrolled during active disease. Sequences were obtained from peripheral blood. The chain is built from TRBV28 and TRBJ1-5; perhaps TRBD1 as D (5 bases). The CDR3 is CACLGEVEQPQHF. The DNA for the CDR3 is TGTGCCTGCCTAGGGGAGGTAGAGCAGCCCCAGCATTTT.